This TCR beta chain was captured by sequencing in a study of shared clonotypes between healthy human individuals. About the study: The composition of the donors was a couple of women and three men aged 18 to 49.

TCRdb's copy holds only in-frame clones and misses some; the assay was immunoSEQ multiplex PCR. Of about 2.3 million clones listed, approximately 90% are singletons. A remark on this clone: What it recognizes is unknown.

CDR1 and CDR2 (germline): LGHNA, YNFKEQ. Trimming took 0 bases from V and 0 from J, leaving 12 bases between them. CDR3 length equals 16 residues. CD4+ cells yielded CD45RA+ naive and CD45RA-negative memory subsets. Findings of the study overall: Clonotype sharing among donors likely depends on sequencing depth.

The material sequenced was naive CD4+ T cells from PBMCs. Noted subset: CD45RA+ positively selected. This TCR came from a man aged 18 to 29 in good health. Some clones in this sample may be carry-over from other donors' samples. This sequence joins TRBV4-2 and TRBJ2-7; tentatively, D is TRBD2 (6 bases). DNA for the CDR3: TGTGCCAGCAGCCAAGATAGTTCCGGGAGCTCCTACGAGCAGTACTTC. This sequence encodes CASSQDSSGSSYEQYF.